In its sample, the clone carrying this TCR beta chain was seen once. Antigen unknown. This sample stems from a study of T cell responses to AZD1222 COVID-19 vaccine. General study findings and limits: Across spike, vaccine-associated CD4 TCRs were found, dominant at 160-218 and 743-854. Nearly half of spike-specific TCRs reportedly target unmutated variant regions.

Assay used: immunoSEQ multiplex PCR; TCRdb lists only in-frame clones, some missing. The data contain roughly 140,000 clones, around 93% of them singletons. CDR3 length: 15 residues. Trimming cost V 4 bases and J 6 bases, with 19 bases left between them. Germline CDR1 and CDR2: LNHDA and SQIVND (reference sequence). The V call is TRBV19, the J call TRBJ2-7, with D possibly being TRBD2 (5 bases). This material consisted of peripheral blood, taken on day 0 of AZD1222 vaccination. The receptor comes from an adult in good health. The CDR3, as DNA: TGTGCCAGTAGTACCCAGGCCATCCCTGAGGGCGAGCAGTACTTC. Translated, it gives CASSTQAIPEGEQYF.